The clone carrying this T cell receptor beta chain was seen more than once but under ten times. This sample was included in a study of T cells in Graves' hyperthyroidism and ophthalmopathy. Study as a whole: Pretreatment peripheral blood was obtained at initial diagnosis.

Germline V gene data show CDR1 as LGHDT and CDR2 as YNNKEL (reference sequence). The V gene lost 0 bases and the J gene lost 6 bases, with 24 bases spanning the gap. This CDR3 is built from 18 residues. Uncontrolled infection, other autoimmune disease, pregnancy or lactation barred patients from enrollment. Researchers took RNA transcripts and amplified the TCR beta CDR3 regions from them. The HTBI primer set was used in a first-round RT-PCR of the TCR CDR3. TCRdb re-called the multiplex PCR reads with MiXCR, one entry per CDR3 protein. The sample consists of approximately 370,000 distinct CDR3 sequences, about 17% of them appearing once.

Sample: blood. The chain links TRBV3-1 to TRBJ2-7; TRBD2 might be the D (7 bases). The sequence derives from a woman aged 30 to 39 with Graves' hyperthyroidism that later progressed to Graves' ophthalmopathy. The CDR3 DNA reads TGTGCCAGCAGCCAAGAGGGCGGGAGACAGGATCTGGCTGGCGAGCAGTACTTC. Residues: CASSQEGGRQDLAGEQYF.